The 6 T cell receptor beta chains given below trace back to one sample, sequenced in a study of blood T cells in healthy people across ages. Then a second PCR, running about 7 to 11 cycles, was carried out with a sample-barcoded 5' primer and a J-beta primer mix. TCRdb re-analysed the 5' RACE reads in MiXCR, keeping a single row per CDR3 protein. The sample holds over 1.5 million distinct CDR3 sequences, about 50% seen once. The specimen sequenced was blood. The receptor source for this set is a woman aged 40 to 49 in good health.

The chain joins TRBV20-1 to TRBJ2-5, with 7 bases fitting TRBD1. With 5 bases clipped from V and 0 bases from J, the junction kept 3 bases outside the gene matches. CDR3 length equals 13 residues. The germline gives CDR1 DFQATT, CDR2 SNEGSKA (reference sequence). In DNA, the CDR3 is TGCAGTGCTGAGCAGGGGGACCAAGAGACCCAGTACTTC. Translating gives CSAEQGDQETQYF.

This rearrangement joins TRBV27 to TRBJ2-5, with 9 bases fitting TRBD1. V shed 1 base and J 4 bases; nucleotides not matched to a gene: 4. This CDR3 contains 15 residues. CDR1 MNHEY and CDR2 SMNVEV come from the germline V gene (reference sequence). The CDR3 loop is CASSLFDRGRETQYF. The CDR3 nucleotides are TGTGCCAGCAGTTTATTCGACAGGGGGAGAGAGACCCAGTACTTC.

This clonotype was counted between two and nine times. The V call is TRBV6-2 or TRBV6-3, the J call TRBJ1-2; D is ambiguous. The ends were cut back, 5 bases at V and 6 bases at J, with 13 bases in the middle. Looked up from germline, CDR1 is MNHEY and CDR2 is SVGEGT. The CDR3 is made up of 13 amino acids. The CDR3 loop reads CASSQDRVDGYTF. For the CDR3, the DNA is TGTGCCAGCAGTCAAGACCGAGTCGATGGCTACACCTTC.

V and J are TRBV3-1 and TRBJ1-2; D unclear. The CDR3 loop spans 17 amino acids. The germline V and J ends were trimmed by 0 bases and 4 bases, with 18 bases remaining between them. Germline V lookup: CDR1 LGHDT, CDR2 YNNKEL (reference sequence). The CDR3 DNA reads as TGTGCCAGCAGCCAAGATCTTGTCAGCGAATTTTCCTATGGCTACACCTTC. This encodes CASSQDLVSEFSYGYTF.

CDR3 bases: TGTGCCAGCAGTTCATTACAGGGTTATAATGAAAAACTGTTTTTT. Amino acid sequence: CASSSLQGYNEKLFF. This sequence joins TRBV27 and TRBJ1-4; TRBD1 might be the D (6 bases). Germline CDR1 MNHEY, CDR2 SMNVEV (reference sequence). Trimming pared 4 bases from V and 4 bases from J, leaving 13 bases between. This CDR3 comprises 15 residues.

The chain carries TRBV7-9 and TRBJ1-2; a possible D gene is TRBD1 (6 bases). V lost 7 bases to trimming and J lost 4 bases, with 13 bases between them. Germline-derived CDR1 and CDR2 are SEHNR and FQNEAQ (reference sequence). This CDR3 region has 13 residues. The CDR3 region has the DNA TGTGCCAGCACTCACGAGGGGGGCTATGGCTACACCTTC. Residues: CASTHEGGYGYTF. Together with reference TRBV7-9 and TRBJ1-2, the CDR3 gives the full variable domain: DTGVSQNPRHKITKRGQNVTFRCDPISEHNRLYWYRQTLGQGPEFLTYFQNEAQLEKSRLLSDRFSAERPKGSFSTLEIQRTEQGDSAMYLCASTHEGGYGYTFGSGTRLTVV.